A single T cell receptor (beta chain) is shown here with its context. Blood specimens came from baseline, cycle 4 day 1, and cycle 7 day 1. The entry originates in a study of OX40 agonist ivuxolimab in advanced cancers. Sequenced by immunoSEQ multiplex PCR; TCRdb stores in-frame clones only, minus some. The table lists about 47,000 clones, more than 65% of them singletons, with 2.6% in the top ten. V lost 6 bases to trimming and J lost 0 bases, with 11 bases between them. The CDR3 runs to 15 residues. Germline lookup yields CDR1 MNHEY and CDR2 SVGAGI. This receptor was taken from an adult with an advanced solid tumor such as melanoma, head and neck, liver or kidney cancer. Source: CD4+ or CD8+ T cells sorted from blood, taken in a trial of the OX40 agonist ivuxolimab. The V gene is TRBV6-5, the J gene TRBJ1-4; no definite D call. CDR3 loop: CASSLRPATNEKLFF. The CDR3 coding sequence is TGTGCCAGCAGCCTCAGGCCTGCAACTAATGAAAAACTGTTTTTT.